This T cell receptor (beta chain) appears in the sequencing data of a study of shared clonotypes between healthy human individuals. Per germline, CDR1 SGHVS and CDR2 FQNEAQ. The V end was cut by 1 base, the J end by 2 bases, with 18 bases between. The CDR3 contains 18 residues. Some clones are missing from TCRdb's copy, which holds only in-frame ones; the method was immunoSEQ multiplex PCR. The sample contains about 2.4 million clones, over 85% of which appear only once. The sequence derives from a man in his late teens or twenties in good health. Some clones in this sample may be carry-over from other donors' samples. The sequenced sample consisted of naive CD4+ T cells from PBMCs. Subset denoted: CD45RA+ positively selected. V and J are TRBV7-8 and TRBJ1-5, with D uncertain. The DNA of the CDR3 is TGTGCCAGCAGCTTAGGATACCGGGGTACCAGCGGCAATCAGCCCCAGCATTTT. Translation: CASSLGYRGTSGNQPQHF.